This entry concerns a single TCR beta chain. The antigen is unknown. CD4+CD25+CD127- Tregs, CD4+CD25- non-Tregs, CD4 and CD8 cells were sorted. The entry originates in a study of Tregs in tolerant kidney transplant recipients. Method: immunoSEQ multiplex PCR; TCRdb's copy keeps in-frame clones and lacks some. The sample contains some 240,000 clones, approximately 83% of which appear only once. Overall study findings and caveats: Validation in larger populations is needed because few patients were studied. Tregs expanded with activated donor B cells seemed most donor-specific.

V was trimmed by 4 bases and J by 3 bases, leaving 22 bases between them. Per germline, CDR1 SGHRS and CDR2 YFSETQ. The CDR3 extends over 17 amino acids. The genes are TRBV5-1 and TRBJ2-5; a weak D match, TRBD2 (6 bases). The TCR was taken from a human donor in good health. The sample taken for sequencing was CD4+ T cells from blood. The CDR3, as DNA: TGCGCCAGCAGCCCGCGGGATGTACGATATTCGAAAGAGACCCAGTACTTC. Translating it yields CASSPRDVRYSKETQYF.